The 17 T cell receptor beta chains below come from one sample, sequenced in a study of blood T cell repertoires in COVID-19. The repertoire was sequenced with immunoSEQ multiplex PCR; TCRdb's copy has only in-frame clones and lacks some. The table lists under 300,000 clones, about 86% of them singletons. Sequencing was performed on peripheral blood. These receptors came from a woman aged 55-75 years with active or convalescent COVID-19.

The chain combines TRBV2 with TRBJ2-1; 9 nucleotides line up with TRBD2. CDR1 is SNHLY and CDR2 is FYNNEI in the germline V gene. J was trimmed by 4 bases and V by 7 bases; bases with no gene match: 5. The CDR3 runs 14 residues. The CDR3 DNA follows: TGTGCCAGCAAGCTAGCGGGGATATACAATGAGCAGTTCTTC. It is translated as CASKLAGIYNEQFF.

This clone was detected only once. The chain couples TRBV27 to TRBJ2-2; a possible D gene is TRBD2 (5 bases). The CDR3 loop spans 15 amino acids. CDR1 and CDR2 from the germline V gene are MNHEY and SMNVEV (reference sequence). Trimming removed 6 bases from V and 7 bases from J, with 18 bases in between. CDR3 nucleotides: TGTGCCAGCAGGATTCAGAACGGGGAGAGCGGGGAGCTGTTTTTT. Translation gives CASRIQNGESGELFF.

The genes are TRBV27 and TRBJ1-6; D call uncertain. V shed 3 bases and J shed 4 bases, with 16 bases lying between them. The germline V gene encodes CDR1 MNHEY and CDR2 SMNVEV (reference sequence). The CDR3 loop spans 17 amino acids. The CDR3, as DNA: TGTGCCAGCAGTTTTGAGGTTCCTTCCCTTTATAATTCACCCCTCCACTTT. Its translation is CASSFEVPSLYNSPLHF.

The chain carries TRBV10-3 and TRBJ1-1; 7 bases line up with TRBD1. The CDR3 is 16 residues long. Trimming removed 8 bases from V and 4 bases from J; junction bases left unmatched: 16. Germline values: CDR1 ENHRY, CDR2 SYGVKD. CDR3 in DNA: TGTGCCATCCTTAGACAGGGAATAGAATCGGGCACTGAAGCTTTCTTT. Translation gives CAILRQGIESGTEAFF.

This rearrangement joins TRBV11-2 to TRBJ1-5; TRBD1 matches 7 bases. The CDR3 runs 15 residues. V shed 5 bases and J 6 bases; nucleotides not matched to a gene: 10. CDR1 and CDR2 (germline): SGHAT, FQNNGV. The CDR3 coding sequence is TGTGCCAGCAGCCCTGACAGGGTCCTCGGTCAGCCCCAGCATTTT. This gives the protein CASSPDRVLGQPQHF.

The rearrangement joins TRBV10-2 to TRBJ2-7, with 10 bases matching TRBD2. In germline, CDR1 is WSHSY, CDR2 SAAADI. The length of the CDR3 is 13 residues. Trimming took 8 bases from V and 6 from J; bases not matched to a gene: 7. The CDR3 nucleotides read TGCGCCAGCGGGCTAGCGGGGGCATCCGAGCAGTACTTC. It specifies CASGLAGASEQYF.

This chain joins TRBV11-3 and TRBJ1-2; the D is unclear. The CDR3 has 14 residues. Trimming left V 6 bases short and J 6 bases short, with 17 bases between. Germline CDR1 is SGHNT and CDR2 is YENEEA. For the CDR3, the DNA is TGTGCCAGCAGTTTGACACCCCGAGGGCATGGCTACACCTTC. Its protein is CASSLTPRGHGYTF.

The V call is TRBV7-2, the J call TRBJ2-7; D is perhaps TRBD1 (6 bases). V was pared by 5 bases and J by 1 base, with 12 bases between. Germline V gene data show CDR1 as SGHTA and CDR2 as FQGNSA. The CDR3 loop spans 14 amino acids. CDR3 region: CASSAGVQSYEQYF. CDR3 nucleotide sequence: TGTGCCAGCAGCGCAGGGGTCCAGTCCTACGAGCAGTACTTC.

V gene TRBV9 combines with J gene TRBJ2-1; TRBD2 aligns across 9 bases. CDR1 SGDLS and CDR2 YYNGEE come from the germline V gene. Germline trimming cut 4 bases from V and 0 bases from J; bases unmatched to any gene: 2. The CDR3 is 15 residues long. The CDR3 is CASSSAGGSYNEQFF. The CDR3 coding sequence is TGTGCCAGCAGCTCAGCGGGGGGCTCCTACAATGAGCAGTTCTTC.

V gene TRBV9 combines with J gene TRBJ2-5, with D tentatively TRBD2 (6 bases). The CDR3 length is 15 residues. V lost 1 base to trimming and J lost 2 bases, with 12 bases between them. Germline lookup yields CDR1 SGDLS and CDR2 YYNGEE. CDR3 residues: CASSVSGGTQETQYF. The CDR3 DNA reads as TGTGCCAGCAGCGTATCTGGGGGGACTCAAGAGACCCAGTACTTC.

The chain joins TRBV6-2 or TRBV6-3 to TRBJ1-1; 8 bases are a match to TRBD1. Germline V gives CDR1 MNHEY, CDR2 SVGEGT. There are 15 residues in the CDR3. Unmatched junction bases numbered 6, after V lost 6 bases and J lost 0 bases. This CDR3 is CASSLGQGLNTEAFF. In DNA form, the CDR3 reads TGTGCCAGCAGCCTCGGACAGGGATTGAACACTGAAGCTTTCTTT.

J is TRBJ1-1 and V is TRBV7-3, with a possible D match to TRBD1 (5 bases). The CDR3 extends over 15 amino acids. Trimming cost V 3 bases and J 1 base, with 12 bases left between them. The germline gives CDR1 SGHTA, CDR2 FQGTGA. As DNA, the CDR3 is TGTGCCAGCAGCTTTTCGGTTCAGGGGAACACTGAAGCTTTCTTT. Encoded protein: CASSFSVQGNTEAFF. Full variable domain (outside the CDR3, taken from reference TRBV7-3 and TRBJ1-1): GAGVSQTPSNKVTEKGKYVELRCDPISGHTALYWYRQSLGQGPEFLIYFQGTGAADDSGLPNDRFFAVRPEGSVSTLKIQRTERGDSAVYLCASSFSVQGNTEAFFGQGTRLTVV.

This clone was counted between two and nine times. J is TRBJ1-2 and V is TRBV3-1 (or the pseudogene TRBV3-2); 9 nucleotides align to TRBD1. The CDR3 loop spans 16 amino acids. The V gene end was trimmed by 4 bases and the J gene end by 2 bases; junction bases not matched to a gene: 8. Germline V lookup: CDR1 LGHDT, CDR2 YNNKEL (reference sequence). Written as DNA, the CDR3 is TGTGCCAGCAGCCTCTTGACAGGGGGAGGGAACTATGGCTACACCTTC. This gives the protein CASSLLTGGGNYGYTF.

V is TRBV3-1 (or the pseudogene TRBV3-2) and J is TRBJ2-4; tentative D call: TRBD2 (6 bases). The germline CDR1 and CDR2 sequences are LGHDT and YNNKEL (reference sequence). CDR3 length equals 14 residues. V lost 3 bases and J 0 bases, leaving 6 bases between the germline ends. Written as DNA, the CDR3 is TGTGCCAGCAGCCAGGGGGGAGCCAAAAACATTCAGTACTTC. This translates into CASSQGGAKNIQYF.

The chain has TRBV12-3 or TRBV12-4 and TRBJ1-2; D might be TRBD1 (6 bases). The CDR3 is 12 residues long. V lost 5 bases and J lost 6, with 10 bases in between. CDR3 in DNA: TGTGCCAGCAGTCCCAGGGGCCATGGCTACACCTTC. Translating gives CASSPRGHGYTF.

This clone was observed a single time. This CDR3 is CASSPRANTGELFF. CDR3 bases: TGTGCCAGCAGCCCCAGGGCGAACACCGGGGAGCTGTTTTTT. This chain joins TRBV3-1 (or the pseudogene TRBV3-2) and TRBJ2-2; D may be TRBD1 (5 bases). CDR1 is LGHDT and CDR2 is YNNKEL in the germline V gene (reference sequence). CDR3 length: 14 amino acids. V was clipped by 4 bases and J by 0 bases, with 6 bases between them.

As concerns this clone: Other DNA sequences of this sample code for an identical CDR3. For the CDR3, the DNA is TGTGCCAGTAGTCAGGGCGGCAATCAGCCCCAGCATTTT. It is translated as CASSQGGNQPQHF. This chain uses TRBV19 with TRBJ1-5; tentative D call: TRBD1 (5 bases). Germline loops: CDR1 LNHDA, CDR2 SQIVND (reference sequence). The V and J ends lost 5 bases and 2 bases respectively, with 7 bases between them. The CDR3 is 13 amino acids. Full variable domain (remainder filled in from reference TRBV19 and TRBJ1-5): DGGITQSPKYLFRKEGQNVTLSCEQNLNHDAMYWYRQDPGQGLRLIYYSQIVNDFQKGDIAEGYSVSREKKESFPLTVTSAQKNPTAFYLCASSQGGNQPQHFGDGTRLSIL.